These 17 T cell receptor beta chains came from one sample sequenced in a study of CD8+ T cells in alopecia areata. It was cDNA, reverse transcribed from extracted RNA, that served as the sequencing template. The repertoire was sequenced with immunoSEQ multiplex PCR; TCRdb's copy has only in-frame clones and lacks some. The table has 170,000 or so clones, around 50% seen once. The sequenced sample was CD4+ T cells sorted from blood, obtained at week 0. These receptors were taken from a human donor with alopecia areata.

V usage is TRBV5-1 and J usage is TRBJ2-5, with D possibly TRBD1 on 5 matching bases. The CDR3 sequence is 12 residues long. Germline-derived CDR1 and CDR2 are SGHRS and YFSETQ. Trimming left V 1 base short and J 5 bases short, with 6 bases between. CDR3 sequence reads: CASSLYRETQYF. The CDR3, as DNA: TGCGCCAGCAGCTTGTACAGGGAGACCCAGTACTTC.

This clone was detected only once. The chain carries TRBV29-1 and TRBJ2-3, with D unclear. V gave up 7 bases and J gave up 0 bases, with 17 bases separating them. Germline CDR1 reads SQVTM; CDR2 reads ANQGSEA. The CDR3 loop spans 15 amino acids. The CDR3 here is CSAQEALLSTDTQYF. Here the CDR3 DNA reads TGCAGCGCCCAAGAGGCTCTGCTAAGCACAGATACGCAGTATTTT.

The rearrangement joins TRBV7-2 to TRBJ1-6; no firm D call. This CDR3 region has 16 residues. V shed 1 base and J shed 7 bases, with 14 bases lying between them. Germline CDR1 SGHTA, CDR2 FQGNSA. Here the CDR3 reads CASSLVGVGPNSPLHF. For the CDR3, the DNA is TGTGCCAGCAGCTTAGTCGGAGTAGGACCCAATTCACCCCTCCACTTT.

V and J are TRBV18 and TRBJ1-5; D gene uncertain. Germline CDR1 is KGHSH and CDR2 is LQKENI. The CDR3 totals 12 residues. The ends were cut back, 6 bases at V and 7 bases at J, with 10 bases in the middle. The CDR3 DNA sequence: TGTGCCAGCTCCGCCGGGATACAGCCCCAGCATTTT. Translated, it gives CASSAGIQPQHF.

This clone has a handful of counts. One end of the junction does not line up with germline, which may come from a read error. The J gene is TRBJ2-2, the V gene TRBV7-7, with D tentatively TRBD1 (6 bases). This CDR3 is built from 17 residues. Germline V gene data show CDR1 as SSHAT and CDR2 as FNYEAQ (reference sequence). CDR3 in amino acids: CASSLDAGGAGTGELFF. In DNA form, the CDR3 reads TGTGCTAGCAGCTTAGATGCTGGGGGCGCGGGCACCGGGGAGCTGTTTTTT.

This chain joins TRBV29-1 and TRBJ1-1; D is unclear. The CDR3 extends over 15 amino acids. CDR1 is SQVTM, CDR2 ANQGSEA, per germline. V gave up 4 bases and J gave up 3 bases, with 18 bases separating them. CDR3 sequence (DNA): TGCAGCGTTGCGGTACTAGTGGGGTATCACACTGAAGCTTTCTTT. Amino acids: CSVAVLVGYHTEAFF.

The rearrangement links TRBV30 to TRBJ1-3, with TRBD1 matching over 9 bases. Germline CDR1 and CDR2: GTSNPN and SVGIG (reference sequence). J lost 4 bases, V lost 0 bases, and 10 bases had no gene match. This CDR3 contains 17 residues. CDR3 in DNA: TGTGCCTGGAGTGTGGGCCAAACAGGGGGCACAGGAAACACCATATATTTT. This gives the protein CAWSVGQTGGTGNTIYF.

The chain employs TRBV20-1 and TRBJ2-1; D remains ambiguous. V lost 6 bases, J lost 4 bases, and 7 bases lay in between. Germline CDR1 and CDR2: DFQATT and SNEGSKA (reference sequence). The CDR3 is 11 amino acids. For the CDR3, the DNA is TGCAGTGCGCAATCTTACAATGAGCAGTTCTTC. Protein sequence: CSAQSYNEQFF.

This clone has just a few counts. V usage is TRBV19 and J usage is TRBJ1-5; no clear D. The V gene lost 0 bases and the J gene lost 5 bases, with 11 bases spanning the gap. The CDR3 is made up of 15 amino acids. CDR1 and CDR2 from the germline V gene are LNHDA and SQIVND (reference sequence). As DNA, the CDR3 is TGTGCCAGTAGTATAGACCTCAGGCGGGATCAGCCCCAGCATTTT. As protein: CASSIDLRRDQPQHF.

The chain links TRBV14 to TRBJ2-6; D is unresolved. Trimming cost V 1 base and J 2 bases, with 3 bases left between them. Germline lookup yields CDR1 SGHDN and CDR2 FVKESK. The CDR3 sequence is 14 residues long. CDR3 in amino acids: CASSQVTGANVLTF. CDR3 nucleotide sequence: TGTGCCAGCAGCCAAGTTACTGGGGCCAACGTCCTGACTTTC.

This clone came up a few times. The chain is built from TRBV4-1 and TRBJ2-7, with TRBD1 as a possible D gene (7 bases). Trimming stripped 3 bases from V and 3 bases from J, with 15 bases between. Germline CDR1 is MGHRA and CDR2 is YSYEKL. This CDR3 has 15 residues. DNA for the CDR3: TGCGCCAGCAGCCAGGCCCAGGGGGGCGTCTACGAGCAGTACTTC. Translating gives CASSQAQGGVYEQYF.

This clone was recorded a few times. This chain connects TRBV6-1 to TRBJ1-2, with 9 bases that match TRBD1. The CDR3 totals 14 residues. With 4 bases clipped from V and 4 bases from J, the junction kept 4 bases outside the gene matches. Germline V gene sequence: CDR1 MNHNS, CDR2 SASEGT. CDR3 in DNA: TGTGCCAGCAGTGGGAGGGACAGGGCCTATGGCTACACCTTC. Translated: CASSGRDRAYGYTF.

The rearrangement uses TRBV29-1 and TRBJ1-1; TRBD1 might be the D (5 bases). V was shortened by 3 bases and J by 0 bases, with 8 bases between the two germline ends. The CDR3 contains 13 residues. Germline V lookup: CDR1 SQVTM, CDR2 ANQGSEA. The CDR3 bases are TGCAGCGTTGATCTACAGGTGAACACTGAAGCTTTCTTT. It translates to CSVDLQVNTEAFF.

The CDR3 sequence is CASSISGGSAYEQYF. The CDR3 coding sequence is TGTGCCAGTAGTATTTCAGGGGGGTCGGCCTACGAGCAGTACTTC. This chain connects TRBV19 to TRBJ2-7; D is possibly TRBD1 (7 bases). Germline V gene sequence: CDR1 LNHDA, CDR2 SQIVND (reference sequence). Trimming shortened V by 3 bases and J by 2 bases, and 14 bases separated the two germline ends. This CDR3 comprises 15 residues.

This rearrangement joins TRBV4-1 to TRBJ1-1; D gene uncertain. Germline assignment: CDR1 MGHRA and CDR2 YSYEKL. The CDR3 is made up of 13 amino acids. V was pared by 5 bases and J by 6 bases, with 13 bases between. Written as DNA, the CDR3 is TGCGCCAGCAGCGACCGGACCGGGTCTGAAGCTTTCTTT. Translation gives CASSDRTGSEAFF.

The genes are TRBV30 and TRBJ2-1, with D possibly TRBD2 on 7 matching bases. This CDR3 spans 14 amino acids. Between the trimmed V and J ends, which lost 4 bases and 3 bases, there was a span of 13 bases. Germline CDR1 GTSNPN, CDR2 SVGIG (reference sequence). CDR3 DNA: TGTGCCTGGAACGGGGGGCTACGCTACAATGAGCAGTTCTTC. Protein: CAWNGGLRYNEQFF.

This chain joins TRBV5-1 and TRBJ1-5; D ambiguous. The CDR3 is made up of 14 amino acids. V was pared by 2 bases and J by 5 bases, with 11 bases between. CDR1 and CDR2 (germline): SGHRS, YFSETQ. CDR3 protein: CASSFEGPHQPQHF. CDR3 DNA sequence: TGCGCCAGCAGCTTCGAAGGGCCCCATCAGCCCCAGCATTTT. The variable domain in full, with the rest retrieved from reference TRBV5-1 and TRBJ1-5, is KAGVTQTPRYLIKTRGQQVTLSCSPISGHRSVSWYQQTPGQGLQFLFEYFSETQRNKGNFPGRFSGRQFSNSRSEMNVSTLELGDSALYLCASSFEGPHQPQHFGDGTRLSIL.